What follows are 32 T cell receptor beta chains derived from one specimen sequenced in a study of blood T cell repertoires in COVID-19. Clones were read by immunoSEQ multiplex PCR, and TCRdb kept only the in-frame ones, dropping some. Among some 21,000 clones listed, less than 90% were seen once. Sequencing was done on a sample of peripheral blood. Receptors were obtained from a man in his forties with acute or convalescent COVID-19.

The V and J genes are TRBV6-5 and TRBJ1-1, with TRBD1 matching 7 bases. V dropped 4 bases and J dropped 5; count of bases not matched to a gene: 10. Per the germline V gene, CDR1 is MNHEY and CDR2 is SVGAGI. The CDR3 contains 15 residues. The CDR3 region is CASSFSPGQRTEAFF. CDR3 sequence (DNA): TGTGCCAGCAGTTTTTCTCCGGGACAGAGAACTGAAGCTTTCTTT.

V and J are TRBV3-1 (or the pseudogene TRBV3-2) and TRBJ2-2, with a possible D match to TRBD2 (5 bases). The germline V gene encodes CDR1 LGHDT and CDR2 YNNKEL (reference sequence). The CDR3 covers 15 residues. V lost 0 bases and J lost 7, with 12 bases in between. This CDR3 is CASSQEGRGLGELFF. In nucleotides, the CDR3 is TGTGCCAGCAGCCAAGAAGGACGAGGGCTCGGGGAGCTGTTTTTT.

The table lists this clone with a count of one. The chain is built from TRBV19 and TRBJ2-2, with D unclear. CDR3 length: 15 residues. Germline assignment: CDR1 LNHDA and CDR2 SQIVND (reference sequence). The V end lost 6 bases, the J end lost 2 bases, and 13 bases lay between the germline ends. The CDR3 sequence is CASRTEARNTGELFF. In nucleotides, the CDR3 is TGTGCCAGTAGGACTGAGGCGCGAAACACCGGGGAGCTGTTTTTT.

The count of this clone is one. V and J are TRBV19 and TRBJ2-1, with 15 bases fitting TRBD2. After removal of 2 bases from V and 6 bases from J, the junction contained 8 bases not matched to a gene. The CDR3 consists of 18 residues. The V gene's germline CDR1 is LNHDA and CDR2 SQIVND (reference sequence). The CDR3 bases are TGTGCCAGTAGTATAAGAGTGAGGGGACTAGCGGGGGGCAATGAGCAGTTCTTC. As protein: CASSIRVRGLAGGNEQFF.

The chain recombines TRBV29-1 with TRBJ2-3; 11 positions agree with TRBD1. V dropped 7 bases and J dropped 5; count of bases not matched to a gene: 5. There are 13 residues in the CDR3. Germline V gene lookup returns CDR1 SQVTM and CDR2 ANQGSEA. CDR3 nucleotide sequence: TGCAGCGCCGAGGACAGGGGGCAAGATACGCAGTATTTT. Protein sequence: CSAEDRGQDTQYF.

The chain combines TRBV21-1 with TRBJ2-5; the listed D gene, TRBD1, was not tested against the DNA. TRBV21-1 is shown as a pseudogene. The CDR3 is made up of 19 amino acids. The DNA of the CDR3 is TGTGCCAGCAACATAACTCCGGGACAGGGGGCAGTTAGCATGGAGACCCAGTACTTC. Translation gives CASNITPGQGAVSMETQYF.

The chain is built from TRBV6-5 and TRBJ2-1, with TRBD1 matching over 7 bases. The CDR3 runs to 14 residues. V lost 6 bases, J lost 2 bases, and 4 bases stayed unmatched. In germline, CDR1 is MNHEY, CDR2 SVGAGI. In DNA, the CDR3 is TGTGCCAGCAGGACCCAGGGGGCCTACAATGAGCAGTTCTTC. Translated: CASRTQGAYNEQFF.

The chain has TRBV6-5 and TRBJ1-5; 9 bases map to TRBD1. CDR1 MNHEY and CDR2 SVGAGI come from the germline V gene. This CDR3 spans 16 amino acids. V was clipped by 2 bases and J by 6 bases; unmatched bases: 8. Here the CDR3 reads CASSYPTGGGGQPQHF. The CDR3 bases are TGTGCCAGCAGTTACCCCACAGGGGGCGGGGGTCAGCCCCAGCATTTT.

V usage is TRBV6-4 and J usage is TRBJ2-2; TRBD2 aligns across 13 bases. The CDR3 runs to 16 residues. The ends lost 6 bases at V and 0 bases at J; junction bases unmatched: 1. Germline-derived CDR1 and CDR2 are MRHNA and SNTAGT. The CDR3 spells CASRLAGGPNTGELFF. The CDR3 nucleotides are TGTGCCAGCAGACTAGCGGGAGGGCCGAACACCGGGGAGCTGTTTTTT.

J is TRBJ1-3 and V is TRBV27; possible D gene TRBD1, 5 bases. V was pared by 2 bases and J by 4 bases, with 9 bases between. The CDR3 has 14 residues. In germline, CDR1 is MNHEY, CDR2 SMNVEV (reference sequence). CDR3 protein: CASSLVGGGNTIYF. Written as DNA, the CDR3 is TGTGCCAGCAGTTTAGTCGGGGGAGGAAACACCATATATTTT.

The chain joins TRBV6-2 or TRBV6-3 to TRBJ1-5, with 11 bases lining up with TRBD1. Germline V gives CDR1 MNHEY, CDR2 SVGEGT. J lost 1 base, V lost 2 bases, and 4 bases had no gene match. The CDR3 sequence is 17 residues long. The CDR3 loop reads CASSYGQGAESNQPQHF. The CDR3, as DNA: TGTGCCAGCAGTTACGGACAGGGGGCAGAGAGCAATCAGCCCCAGCATTTT.

The rearrangement uses TRBV6-1 and TRBJ2-7; a weak D match, TRBD1 (6 bases). Trimming removed 3 bases from V and 3 bases from J, with 24 bases in between. CDR1 is MNHNS, CDR2 SASEGT, per germline. CDR3 length: 18 residues. The CDR3 bases are TGTGCCAGCAGTGATCTGTTGCCAGGGGTCCCCTTTATCTACGAGCAGTACTTC. Its protein product is CASSDLLPGVPFIYEQYF.

V gene TRBV30 combines with J gene TRBJ2-3; maybe TRBD2 (6 bases). This CDR3 region has 17 residues. Germline CDR1 GTSNPN, CDR2 SVGIG (reference sequence). Trimming removed 2 bases from V and 5 bases from J, with 23 bases in between. CDR3 loop: CAWSLGRIPGYGDTQYF. As DNA, the CDR3 is TGTGCCTGGAGTTTGGGGAGGATCCCTGGTTATGGAGATACGCAGTATTTT.

The rearrangement links TRBV7-8 to TRBJ1-1; D is unresolved. The germline CDR1 and CDR2 sequences are SGHVS and FQNEAQ. Trimming removed 1 base at V and 5 bases at J, with 14 bases between. The CDR3 has 15 amino acids. The CDR3 is CASSLGFSGWTEAFF. DNA of the CDR3: TGTGCCAGCAGCTTAGGGTTCTCTGGCTGGACTGAAGCTTTCTTT.

The V call is TRBV19, the J call TRBJ1-6, with 8 bases that match TRBD1. This CDR3 spans 18 amino acids. The V gene's germline CDR1 is LNHDA and CDR2 SQIVND (reference sequence). V was pared by 6 bases and J by 10 bases, with 20 bases of the junction left unmatched. The CDR3 region has the DNA TGTGCCAGTAGCCTCGACAGGGGACAGGAGGGCATCCAGTCACCCCTCCACTTT. It is translated as CASSLDRGQEGIQSPLHF.

The V call is TRBV7-8, the J call TRBJ2-4; possibly TRBD1 for D (6 bases). The CDR3 spans 14 residues. Germline CDR1 reads SGHVS; CDR2 reads FQNEAQ. V was cut by 5 bases and J by 7 bases, with 15 bases left in between. The CDR3 nucleotides are TGTGCCAGCAGCCGAGCCAGGGGTTCGAACATTCAGTACTTC. Protein product: CASSRARGSNIQYF.

The V gene is TRBV27, the J gene TRBJ2-3, with 13 bases that match TRBD2. Germline V gene lookup returns CDR1 MNHEY and CDR2 SMNVEV (reference sequence). The CDR3 has 15 residues. With V trimmed by 3 bases and J by 3 bases, 0 bases remained unmatched. CDR3 sequence (DNA): TGTGCCAGCAGTTTGACTAGCGGGGGGACAGATACGCAGTATTTT. Protein: CASSLTSGGTDTQYF.

The chain uses TRBV19 and TRBJ1-4, with TRBD1 as a possible D gene (6 bases). This CDR3 spans 14 amino acids. V dropped 6 bases and J dropped 8 bases, with 16 bases sitting between them. CDR1 and CDR2 (germline): LNHDA, SQIVND (reference sequence). CDR3 in amino acids: CASSWGTGMEKLFF. CDR3 DNA: TGTGCCAGTAGCTGGGGTACAGGGATGGAAAAACTGTTTTTT.

This chain joins TRBV6-1 and TRBJ1-5; possible D gene TRBD1, 6 bases. V gave up 1 base and J gave up 5 bases, with 6 bases separating them. Germline V gene lookup returns CDR1 MNHNS and CDR2 SASEGT. This CDR3 is built from 13 residues. CDR3 sequence reads: CASSEDRDQPQHF. CDR3 sequence (DNA): TGTGCCAGCAGTGAAGACAGGGATCAGCCCCAGCATTTT.

This clone appeared a single time. The chain couples TRBV5-6 to TRBJ1-5, with 12 bases matching TRBD1. The assigned J gene may be wrong: the sequence end matches TRBJ2-3 better. CDR1 and CDR2 from the germline V gene are SGHDT and YYEEEE. The CDR3 is made up of 16 amino acids. The CDR3 here is CASSLAGTGGNQPQYF. DNA of the CDR3: TGTGCCAGCAGCTTGGCGGGGACAGGGGGCAATCAGCCCCAGTATTTT.

This sequence joins TRBV4-2 and TRBJ1-4, with D perhaps matching TRBD1 (6 bases). The CDR3 contains 16 residues. The V and J ends lost 3 bases and 8 bases respectively, with 19 bases between them. The V gene's germline CDR1 is LGHNA and CDR2 YNFKEQ. The CDR3 DNA follows: TGTGCCAGCAGCCAGGTAAAGCAGGGGAGTCGCGAAAAACTGTTTTTT. Translation: CASSQVKQGSREKLFF.

The rearrangement uses TRBV7-2 and TRBJ1-2; D unresolved. V was pared by 3 bases and J by 1 base, with 12 bases between. Germline V gene lookup returns CDR1 SGHTA and CDR2 FQGNSA. CDR3 length: 15 residues. CDR3 DNA sequence: TGTGCCAGCAGCTTGGCTAGCGGGGATAACTATGGCTACACCTTC. Its translation is CASSLASGDNYGYTF.

There are a few counts of this clone. The chain couples TRBV5-5 to TRBJ2-5; D remains unclear. The CDR3 consists of 14 residues. The germline V and J ends were trimmed by 0 bases and 1 base, with 7 bases remaining between them. Per the germline V gene, CDR1 is SGHKS and CDR2 is YYEKEE (reference sequence). The CDR3 loop reads CASSLVGTQETQYF. Written as DNA, the CDR3 is TGTGCCAGCAGCTTGGTGGGCACCCAAGAGACCCAGTACTTC.

The rearrangement links TRBV2 to TRBJ1-2; D remains unclear. V lost 5 bases and J lost 5, with 12 bases in between. Germline CDR1 reads SNHLY; CDR2 reads FYNNEI. The CDR3 has 13 residues. The CDR3 coding sequence is TGTGCCAGCAGTCGCGAGGGTGAATATGGCTACACCTTC. It yields the protein CASSREGEYGYTF.

This rearrangement joins TRBV9 to TRBJ2-3, with TRBD2 matching over 12 bases. Germline V gives CDR1 SGDLS, CDR2 YYNGEE. CDR3 length: 15 residues. J lost 8 bases, V lost 3 bases, and 7 bases had no gene match. This CDR3 is CASSGLAGGQVTQYF. The DNA of the CDR3 is TGTGCCAGCAGCGGGCTAGCGGGGGGGCAGGTTACGCAGTATTTT.

V gene TRBV2 combines with J gene TRBJ2-1; TRBD2 agrees at 8 bases. The V gene's germline CDR1 is SNHLY and CDR2 FYNNEI. V lost 1 base to trimming and J lost 0 bases; unmatched junction nucleotides: 5. This CDR3 has 17 residues. CDR3: CASSEEVSGASYNEQFF. CDR3 coding DNA: TGTGCCAGCAGTGAAGAGGTTAGCGGGGCCTCCTACAATGAGCAGTTCTTC.

This clone was counted once. The chain links TRBV12-3 or TRBV12-4 to TRBJ1-4; D remains ambiguous. Between the trimmed V and J ends, which lost 6 bases and 4 bases, there was a span of 3 bases. This CDR3 spans 11 amino acids. This CDR3 is CASSFNEKLFF. CDR3 coding DNA: TGTGCCAGCAGCTTTAATGAAAAACTGTTTTTT.

The DNA of the CDR3 is TGTGCCAGCAGCTTACGGGACACCTACGAGCAGTACTTC. Translated: CASSLRDTYEQYF. The rearrangement joins TRBV7-6 to TRBJ2-7; D is possibly TRBD1 (6 bases). This CDR3 is built from 13 residues. Germline values: CDR1 SGHVS, CDR2 FNYEAQ. The V end lost 2 bases, the J end lost 2 bases, and 7 bases lay between the germline ends.

The chain links TRBV9 to TRBJ1-5; 8 bases map to TRBD1. With V trimmed by 3 bases and J by 7 bases, 6 bases remained unmatched. CDR3 length equals 14 residues. CDR1 is SGDLS, CDR2 YYNGEE, per germline. The CDR3 DNA reads TGTGCCAGCAGCGGGACAGGGAGAGGCCAGCCCCAGCATTTT. This translates into CASSGTGRGQPQHF.

The chain combines TRBV7-2 with TRBJ2-1; TRBD2 matches 7 bases. In germline, CDR1 is SGHTA, CDR2 FQGNSA. The V segment lost 1 base and the J segment 7 bases; nucleotides outside the gene matches: 10. The CDR3 sequence is 16 residues long. The CDR3 loop is CASSLVPERDLNEQFF. CDR3 sequence (DNA): TGTGCCAGCAGCTTAGTCCCCGAGCGGGATTTGAATGAGCAGTTCTTC.

This clone was recorded only once. This chain uses TRBV7-9 with TRBJ1-2; weak D call: TRBD1 (5 bases). V was shortened by 0 bases and J by 5 bases, with 7 bases between the two germline ends. The CDR3 runs to 13 residues. The V gene's germline CDR1 is SEHNR and CDR2 FQNEAQ (reference sequence). The CDR3 coding sequence is TGTGCCAGCAGCTTAGCGCAGGGTTATGGCTACACCTTC. Protein product: CASSLAQGYGYTF.

This sequence joins TRBV4-1 and TRBJ2-3, with 9 bases aligning to TRBD2. The germline V gene has CDR1 MGHRA and CDR2 YSYEKL. The CDR3 is 17 amino acids. J lost 2 bases, V lost 1 base, and 7 bases had no gene match. The CDR3 loop reads CASSQGVSGSPTDTQYF. The CDR3 region has the DNA TGCGCCAGCAGCCAAGGGGTTAGCGGGAGTCCCACAGATACGCAGTATTTT.